The 9 T cell receptor beta chains listed next were all sequenced from one sample in a study of blood T cell repertoires in COVID-19. The repertoire was sequenced with immunoSEQ multiplex PCR; TCRdb's copy has only in-frame clones and lacks some. This table holds about 210,000 clones, around nine tenths found once. Material: peripheral blood. The source is a man aged 18-30 years with active or convalescent COVID-19.

The gene calls are TRBV7-9 and TRBJ1-1; D not resolved. The CDR3 extends over 13 amino acids. V lost 4 bases and J 3 bases, leaving 9 bases between the germline ends. Germline CDR1 SEHNR, CDR2 FQNEAQ (reference sequence). CDR3 DNA: TGTGCCAGCAGCTCGACTCTCCACACTGAAGCTTTCTTT. This encodes CASSSTLHTEAFF.

This rearrangement joins TRBV19 to TRBJ1-4; D is possibly TRBD1 (5 bases). This CDR3 has 15 residues. With 2 bases removed from V and 3 bases from J, the gap between germline ends came to 10 bases. CDR1 and CDR2 (germline): LNHDA, SQIVND (reference sequence). CDR3 in DNA: TGTGCCAGTAGTATAAGGGGCGCGTCTAATGAAAAACTGTTTTTT. It encodes CASSIRGASNEKLFF.

This chain links TRBV27 with TRBJ2-5; 9 nucleotides agree with TRBD2. Trimming cost V 4 bases and J 1 base; bases outside gene matches: 7. The CDR3 consists of 16 residues. Per the germline V gene, CDR1 is MNHEY and CDR2 is SMNVEV (reference sequence). The DNA of the CDR3 is TGTGCCAGCAGTTCCAATAGCGGGGGCCGCCAAGAGACCCAGTACTTC. It codes for CASSSNSGGRQETQYF.

V gene TRBV5-5 combines with J gene TRBJ2-7; the match to TRBD2 covers 10 bases. The V gene's germline CDR1 is SGHKS and CDR2 YYEKEE (reference sequence). Trimming took 7 bases from V and 2 from J; bases not matched to a gene: 12. The CDR3 loop spans 16 amino acids. CDR3 nucleotides: TGTGCCAGCGGAGCCGGGCTAGCGGGAGCCCCCTACGAGCAGTACTTC. This gives the protein CASGAGLAGAPYEQYF.

The chain is built from TRBV5-5 and TRBJ2-7; no firm D call. Germline CDR1 and CDR2: SGHKS and YYEKEE (reference sequence). The CDR3 covers 14 residues. V lost 0 bases to trimming and J lost 2 bases, with 9 bases between them. CDR3 loop: CASSLDLVAYEQYF. CDR3 sequence (DNA): TGTGCCAGCAGCTTGGATCTAGTAGCCTACGAGCAGTACTTC. The complete variable domain, with remaining parts taken from reference TRBV5-5 and TRBJ2-7, reads DAGVTQSPTHLIKTRGQQVTLRCSPISGHKSVSWYQQVLGQGPQFIFQYYEKEERGRGNFPDRFSARQFPNYSSELNVNALLLGDSALYLCASSLDLVAYEQYFGPGTRLTVT.

CDR3 nucleotide sequence: TGTGCCAGCAGCTTTGCCCTAGCGGGTAACAATGAGCAGTTCTTC. Protein sequence: CASSFALAGNNEQFF. J is TRBJ2-1 and V is TRBV7-2; 8 bases match TRBD2. The CDR3 runs to 15 residues. V shed 3 bases and J 5 bases; nucleotides not matched to a gene: 6. Germline V lookup: CDR1 SGHTA, CDR2 FQGNSA. Looking up the rest from reference TRBV7-2 and TRBJ2-1 gives the full variable domain: GAGVSQSPSNKVTEKGKDVELRCDPISGHTALYWYRQSLGQGLEFLIYFQGNSAPDKSGLPSDRFSAERTGGSVSTLTIQRTQQEDSAVYLCASSFALAGNNEQFFGPGTRLTVL.

In this sample, this clone turned up once. The V call is TRBV10-1, the J call TRBJ2-7, with 13 nucleotides matching TRBD2. CDR1 WNHNN and CDR2 SYGVQD come from the germline V gene (reference sequence). CDR3 length: 17 amino acids. Trimming removed 4 bases from V and 2 bases from J; junction bases left unmatched: 8. CDR3 sequence reads: CASSATSGRANTYEQYF. The CDR3 coding sequence is TGCGCCAGCAGTGCAACTAGCGGGAGGGCCAACACCTACGAGCAGTACTTC.

This chain uses TRBV4-3 with TRBJ1-1, with a tentative D call TRBD1 (6 bases). This CDR3 contains 15 residues. From germline, CDR1 is LGHNA and CDR2 YSLEER. V shed 3 bases and J shed 1 base, with 12 bases lying between them. CDR3 sequence (DNA): TGCGCCAGCAGCCAGGAATTACAGGGGAACACTGAAGCTTTCTTT. Translating gives CASSQELQGNTEAFF.

The chain carries TRBV28 and TRBJ1-5; the match to TRBD1 covers 7 bases. This CDR3 has 16 residues. The junction had 8 bases not matched to a gene; V was cut back by 4 bases and J by 2 bases. Per germline, CDR1 MDHEN and CDR2 SYDVKM. The chain's CDR3 is CASSSWEGTGNQPQHF. CDR3 DNA: TGTGCCAGCAGTTCATGGGAGGGGACAGGCAATCAGCCCCAGCATTTT.